This entry describes one TCR beta chain. Its antigen remains unidentified. This record belongs to a study of shared clonotypes between healthy human individuals. Notes on the study in general: Shared clonotypes: approximately 5.3% naive CD4, under 4% naive CD8, 2.3% memory CD4, under 0.5% memory CD8.

Measured with immunoSEQ multiplex PCR; TCRdb has only the in-frame clones, and not every one. Of 2 million to 3 million clones listed, under 95% are singletons. Sequencing used naive CD4+ T cells from PBMCs. The sample's subset: CD45RA+ positively selected. This sequence originates from a man aged 18 to 29 in good health. Some clones in this sample may be carry-over from other donors' samples.

This chain's CDR3 is CASSLGGGAQETQYF. Here the CDR3 DNA reads TGTGCCAGCAGCTTAGGCGGCGGGGCGCAAGAGACCCAGTACTTC. This chain joins TRBV7-3 and TRBJ2-5; D may be TRBD2 (6 bases). Germline V gene lookup returns CDR1 SGHTA and CDR2 FQGTGA. The ends were cut back, 2 bases at V and 2 bases at J, with 12 bases in the middle. CDR3 length equals 15 residues. Full variable domain (remainder filled in from reference TRBV7-3 and TRBJ2-5): GAGVSQTPSNKVTEKGKYVELRCDPISGHTALYWYRQSLGQGPEFLIYFQGTGAADDSGLPNDRFFAVRPEGSVSTLKIQRTERGDSAVYLCASSLGGGAQETQYFGPGTRLLVL.